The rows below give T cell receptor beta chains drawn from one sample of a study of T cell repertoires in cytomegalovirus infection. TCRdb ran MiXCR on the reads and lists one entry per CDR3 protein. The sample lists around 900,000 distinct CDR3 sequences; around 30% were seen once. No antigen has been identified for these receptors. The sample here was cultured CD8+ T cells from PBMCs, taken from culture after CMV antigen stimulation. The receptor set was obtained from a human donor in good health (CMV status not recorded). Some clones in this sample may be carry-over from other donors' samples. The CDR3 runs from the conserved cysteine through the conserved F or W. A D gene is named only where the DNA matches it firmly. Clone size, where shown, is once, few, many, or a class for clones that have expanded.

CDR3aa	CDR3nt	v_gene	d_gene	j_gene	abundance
CASSERAGTAANPEQFF	TGTGCCAGCAGTGAACGGGCAGGGACAGCCGCCAATCCTGAGCAGTTCTTC	TRBV6-1	TRBD1	TRBJ2-1	.
CASSSGRQNTEAFF	TGTGCCAGCAGCTCGGGTCGACAGAACACTGAAGCTTTCTTT	TRBV7-9	.	TRBJ1-1	few
CASSQVSPKDRPMHQETQYF	TGCGCCAGCAGCCAAGTGTCCCCTAAAGACAGGCCGATGCACCAAGAGACCCAGTACTTC	TRBV4-1	.	TRBJ2-5	.
CASTLARRETQYF	TGTGCCAGCACGCTGGCTAGGAGAGAGACCCAGTACTTC	TRBV7-6	.	TRBJ2-5	.
CASSGSTGTENSPLHF	TGCGCCAGCAGCGGTTCGACCGGGACAGAAAATTCACCCCTCCACTTT	TRBV5-1	TRBD1	TRBJ1-6	.
CASSSAEASGADTQYF	TGTGCCAGCAGCTCGGCCGAGGCTAGCGGGGCAGATACGCAGTATTTT	TRBV7-9	TRBD2	TRBJ2-3	many
CASSYNRGTLETQYF	TGTGCCAGCAGCTATAACAGGGGGACTCTTGAGACCCAGTACTTC	TRBV5-6	TRBD1	TRBJ2-5	few
CASREGQGGSNQPQHF	TGTGCCAGCAGGGAGGGACAGGGGGGGAGCAATCAGCCCCAGCATTTT	TRBV6-1	TRBD1	TRBJ1-5	few
CACRTALWQPQHF	TGTGCCTGTCGTACAGCTTTATGGCAGCCCCAGCATTTT	TRBV28	.	TRBJ1-5	.
CASTSSGRAYEQYF	TGTGCCAGCACGTCGAGCGGGAGGGCCTACGAGCAGTACTTC	TRBV12-3/TRBV12-4	TRBD2	TRBJ2-7	few
CASKPRGTSQGSPLHF	TGTGCCAGCAAACCCCGGGGGACCAGTCAGGGTTCACCCCTCCACTTT	TRBV7-9	.	TRBJ1-6	few
CASSLAGPGEQYF	TGTGCCAGCTCTCTTGCGGGACCCGGGGAGCAGTACTTC	TRBV18	.	TRBJ2-7	.
CASSVYRGSSTDTQYF	TGTGCCAGCAGTGTATACAGGGGTTCGAGCACAGATACGCAGTATTTT	TRBV28	TRBD1	TRBJ2-3	.
CASSIKVLNTEAFF	TGTGCCAGTAGTATTAAGGTTCTGAACACTGAAGCTTTCTTT	TRBV19	.	TRBJ1-1	once
CASRNRQGNTGELFF	TGTGCCAGCAGGAACCGACAGGGGAACACCGGGGAGCTGTTTTTT	TRBV6-2/TRBV6-3	TRBD1	TRBJ2-2	.
CASSQAAWTEGNSPLHF	TGTGCCAGCAGCCAAGCCGCCTGGACAGAAGGCAATTCACCCCTCCACTTT	TRBV14	.	TRBJ1-6	.